This T cell receptor (beta chain) comes out of a study of cytomegalovirus exposure and HLA in healthy donors. The study's findings and limits: In vitro confirmation showed three CMV-associated chains to be CMV antigen specific.

Generated by immunoSEQ multiplex PCR, the TCRdb table keeps only in-frame clones and is missing some. The data contain about 110,000 clones, about 85% of them singletons. Turning to this clone: Its antigen is unknown.

Germline CDR1 and CDR2: LNHNV and YYDKDF (reference sequence). With 5 bases clipped from V and 2 bases from J, the junction kept 6 bases outside the gene matches. The CDR3 spans 15 residues. The sequenced sample was PBMCs. The chain uses TRBV15 and TRBJ2-7; 10 bases match TRBD1. The sequence was collected from a woman aged 18-35 years in good health and CMV-seronegative. The CDR3 nucleotides are TGTGCCACCAGCTCCCCCGGGACAGGGGCCTACGAGCAGTACTTC. Translation: CATSSPGTGAYEQYF.